This T cell receptor (beta chain) was documented in a study of CD8 T cells in ankylosing spondylitis. Germline V gene sequence: CDR1 DFQATT, CDR2 SNEGSKA (reference sequence). CDR3 length: 15 amino acids. V was cut by 3 bases and J by 3 bases, with 18 bases left in between. The study, taken as a whole, reports: There was a TCR beta motif, made of several highly homologous variants, that appeared characteristic of ankylosing spondylitis blood.

This clonotype was observed a handful of times. Its antigen is currently unknown. Via MiXCR, TCRdb re-called the 5' RACE reads, giving one row per CDR3 protein. The sample lists roughly 120,000 distinct CDR3 sequences, approximately 14% seen once, with roughly 3% in the top ten. The chain is built from TRBV20-1 and TRBJ2-7; D is uncertain. Sequenced input: blood, either unsorted or a sorted T cell fraction (not recorded which). The receptor's source is a female donor with ankylosing spondylitis or in good health (not recorded which). For the CDR3, the DNA is TGCAGTGCTAGTGGCCCGGGCAAGACGGTCTACGAGCAGTACTTC. Translating gives CSASGPGKTVYEQYF.